The present TCR beta chain was sequenced within a study of T cell changes during pregnancy in multiple sclerosis. The repertoire was sequenced with immunoSEQ multiplex PCR; TCRdb's copy has only in-frame clones and lacks some. In the table there are about 73,000 clones, about 90% of which are singletons. V lost 7 bases and J 2 bases, leaving 12 bases between the germline ends. The V gene's germline CDR1 is SQVTM and CDR2 ANQGSEA. This CDR3 contains 13 residues. This material consisted of peripheral blood, taken after pregnancy. This TCR was recovered from a female donor in good health, enrolled as a control in a pregnancy study. The genes are TRBV29-1 and TRBJ2-1; a possible D gene is TRBD2 (5 bases). The CDR3 bases are TGCAGCGCTAGAGCGGAAACCTACAATGAGCAGTTCTTC. This gives the protein CSARAETYNEQFF.